This T cell receptor beta chain was profiled in a study of blood T cell repertoires in COVID-19. Study at large: Acute-phase and convalescent COVID-19 samples originated in the United States, Italy and Spain. The cDNA or gDNA used as material had been derived from T cells, B-cell-depleted T cells, or PBMCs.

This clone showed up just once. Authors' methods: Amplified reference gene primers provided the basis for estimating nucleated cell counts. Generated by immunoSEQ multiplex PCR, the TCRdb table keeps only in-frame clones and is missing some. That table gives V, J and clone size, and the DNA gave D and trimming. Of approximately 200,000 clones in the sample, around 84% were seen once. The sequencing input was peripheral blood. The TCR comes from a man in his forties or fifties with acute or convalescent COVID-19.

The CDR3 DNA follows: TGTGCCAGCAGCCGCTCCCCCGGGACAGGGGGCAGAAGCTACACCTTC. Translating it yields CASSRSPGTGGRSYTF. The chain carries TRBV11-2 and TRBJ1-2, with TRBD1 matching over 12 bases. This CDR3 spans 16 amino acids. V was clipped by 5 bases and J by 9 bases; unmatched bases: 13. Germline V gene lookup returns CDR1 SGHAT and CDR2 FQNNGV.